This TCR beta chain was obtained from a study of monozygotic twins with inflammatory bowel disease. Overall study findings and caveats: Limited statistical power may explain no repertoire similarity difference between concordant and discordant twins. Healthy co-twins exceeded IBD patients in TCRbeta diversity as measured by inverse Simpson.

The CDR3 runs 14 residues. Germline loops: CDR1 SNHLY, CDR2 FYNNEI. As for this clonotype: Antigen: not known.

Template switching added UMIs carrying a 6-nucleotide sample barcode. TCRdb re-called the 5' RACE reads, yielding one record per CDR3 amino acid sequence without DNA. This listing includes approximately 420,000 distinct CDR3 sequences. The clonotype was recovered from a human donor with ulcerative colitis or Crohn's disease, or a healthy co-twin of an affected twin (not recorded which). Sequencing was performed on blood. The V call is TRBV2, the J call TRBJ1-2; TCRdb's D gene call, TRBD1, goes unchecked for lack of DNA. CDR3 loop: CASSPRTGSRGYTF.